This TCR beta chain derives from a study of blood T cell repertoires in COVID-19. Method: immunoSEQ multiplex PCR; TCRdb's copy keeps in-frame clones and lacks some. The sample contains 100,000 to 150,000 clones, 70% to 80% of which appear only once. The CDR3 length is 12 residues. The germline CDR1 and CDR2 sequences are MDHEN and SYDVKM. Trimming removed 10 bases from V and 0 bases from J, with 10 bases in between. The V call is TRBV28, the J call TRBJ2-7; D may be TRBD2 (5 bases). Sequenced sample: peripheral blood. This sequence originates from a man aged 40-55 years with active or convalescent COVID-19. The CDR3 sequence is CATRRSSYEQYF. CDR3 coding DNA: TGTGCCACCCGGAGGAGCTCCTACGAGCAGTACTTC.